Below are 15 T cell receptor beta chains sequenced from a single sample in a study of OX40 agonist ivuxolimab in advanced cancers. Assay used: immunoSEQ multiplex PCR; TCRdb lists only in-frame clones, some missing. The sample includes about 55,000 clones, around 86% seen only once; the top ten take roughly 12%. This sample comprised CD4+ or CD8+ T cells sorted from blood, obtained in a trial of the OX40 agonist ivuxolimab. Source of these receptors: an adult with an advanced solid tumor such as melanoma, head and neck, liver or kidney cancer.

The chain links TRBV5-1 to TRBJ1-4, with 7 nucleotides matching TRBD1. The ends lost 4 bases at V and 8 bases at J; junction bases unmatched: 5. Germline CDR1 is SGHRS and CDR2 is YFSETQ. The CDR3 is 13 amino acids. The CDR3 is CASSPTGDEKLFF. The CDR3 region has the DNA TGCGCCAGCAGCCCTACAGGGGACGAAAAACTGTTTTTT. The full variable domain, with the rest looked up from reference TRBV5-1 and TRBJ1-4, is KAGVTQTPRYLIKTRGQQVTLSCSPISGHRSVSWYQQTPGQGLQFLFEYFSETQRNKGNFPGRFSGRQFSNSRSEMNVSTLELGDSALYLCASSPTGDEKLFFGSGTQLSVL.

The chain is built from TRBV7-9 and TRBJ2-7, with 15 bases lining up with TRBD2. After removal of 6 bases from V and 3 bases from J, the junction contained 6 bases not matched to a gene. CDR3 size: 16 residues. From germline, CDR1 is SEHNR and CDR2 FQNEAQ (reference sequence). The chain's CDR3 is CASSSPGLAGGYEQYF. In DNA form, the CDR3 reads TGTGCCAGCAGTTCCCCGGGACTAGCGGGGGGCTACGAGCAGTACTTC.

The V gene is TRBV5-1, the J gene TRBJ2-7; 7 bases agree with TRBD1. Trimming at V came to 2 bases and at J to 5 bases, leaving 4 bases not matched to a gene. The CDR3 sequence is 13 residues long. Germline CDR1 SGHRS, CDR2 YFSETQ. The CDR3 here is CASSFTGAHEQYF. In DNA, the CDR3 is TGCGCCAGCAGCTTTACAGGGGCCCACGAGCAGTACTTC.

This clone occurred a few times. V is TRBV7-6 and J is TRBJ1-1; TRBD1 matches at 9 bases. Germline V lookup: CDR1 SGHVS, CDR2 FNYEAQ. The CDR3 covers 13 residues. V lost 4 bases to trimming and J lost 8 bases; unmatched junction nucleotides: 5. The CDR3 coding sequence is TGTGCCAGCAGCTGGACAGGGGATTCCGAAGCTTTCTTT. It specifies CASSWTGDSEAFF.

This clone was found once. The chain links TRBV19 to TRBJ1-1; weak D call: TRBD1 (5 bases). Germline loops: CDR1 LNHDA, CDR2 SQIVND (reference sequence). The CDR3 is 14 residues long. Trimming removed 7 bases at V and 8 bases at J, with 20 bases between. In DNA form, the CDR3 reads TGTGCCAGTACCCCCGGGGCAGGACCTTCAGAAGCTTTCTTT. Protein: CASTPGAGPSEAFF.

CDR3: CASSGGQGINTEAFF. DNA for the CDR3: TGTGCCAGCAGCGGTGGACAGGGCATCAACACTGAAGCTTTCTTT. The chain combines TRBV7-9 with TRBJ1-1; 8 bases fit TRBD1. V shed 5 bases, J shed 2 bases, and the junction held 7 bases outside the gene matches. In germline, CDR1 is SEHNR, CDR2 FQNEAQ (reference sequence). This CDR3 comprises 15 residues.

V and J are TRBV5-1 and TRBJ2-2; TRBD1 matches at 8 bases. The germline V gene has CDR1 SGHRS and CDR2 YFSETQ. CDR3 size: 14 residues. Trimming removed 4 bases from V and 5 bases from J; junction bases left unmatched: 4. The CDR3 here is CASSGTGGTGELFF. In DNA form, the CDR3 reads TGCGCCAGCAGCGGCACAGGGGGAACCGGGGAGCTGTTTTTT.

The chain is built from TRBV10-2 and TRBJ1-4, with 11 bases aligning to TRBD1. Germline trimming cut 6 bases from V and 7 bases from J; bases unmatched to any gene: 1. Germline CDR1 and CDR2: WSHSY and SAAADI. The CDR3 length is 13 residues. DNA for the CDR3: TGCGCCAGCAGGGGACAGGGGGGTGAAAAACTGTTTTTT. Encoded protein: CASRGQGGEKLFF.

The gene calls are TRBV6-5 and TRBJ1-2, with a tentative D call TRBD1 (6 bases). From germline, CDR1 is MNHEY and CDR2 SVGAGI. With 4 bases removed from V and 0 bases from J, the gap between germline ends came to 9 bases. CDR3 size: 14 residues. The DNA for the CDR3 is TGTGCCAGCAGTTTTAGGACAGCTAACTATGGCTACACCTTC. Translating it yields CASSFRTANYGYTF.

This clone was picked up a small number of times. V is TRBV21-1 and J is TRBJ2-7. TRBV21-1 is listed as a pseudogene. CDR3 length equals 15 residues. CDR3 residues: CASGPQGHPHYEQYF. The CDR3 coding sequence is TGTGCCAGCGGCCCGCAAGGGCATCCCCACTACGAGCAGTACTTC.

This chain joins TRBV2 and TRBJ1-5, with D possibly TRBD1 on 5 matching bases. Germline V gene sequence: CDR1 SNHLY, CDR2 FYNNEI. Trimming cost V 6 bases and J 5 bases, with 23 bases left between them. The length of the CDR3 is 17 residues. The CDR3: CASRPAGTRAGDQPQHF. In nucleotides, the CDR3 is TGTGCCAGCAGGCCAGCGGGTACCAGGGCGGGGGATCAGCCCCAGCATTTT.

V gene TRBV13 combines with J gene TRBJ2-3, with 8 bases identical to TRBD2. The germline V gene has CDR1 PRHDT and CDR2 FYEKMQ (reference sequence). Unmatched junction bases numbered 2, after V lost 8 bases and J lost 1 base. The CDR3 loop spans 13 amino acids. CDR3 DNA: TGTGCCAGCGTAGCGGGGCGCACAGATACGCAGTATTTT. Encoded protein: CASVAGRTDTQYF.

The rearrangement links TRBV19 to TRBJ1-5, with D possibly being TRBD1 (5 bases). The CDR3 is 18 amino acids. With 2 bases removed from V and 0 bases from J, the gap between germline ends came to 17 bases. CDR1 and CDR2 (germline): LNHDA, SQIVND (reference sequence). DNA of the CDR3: TGTGCCAGTAGTATACCCCCGACAGTTCTCGATAGCAATCAGCCCCAGCATTTT. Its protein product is CASSIPPTVLDSNQPQHF.

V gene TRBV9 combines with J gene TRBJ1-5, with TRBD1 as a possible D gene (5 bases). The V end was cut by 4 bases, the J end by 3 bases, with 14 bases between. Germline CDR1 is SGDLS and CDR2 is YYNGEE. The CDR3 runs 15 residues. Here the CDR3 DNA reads TGTGCCAGCAGCCCCGTTGGGGGGATCAATCAGCCCCAGCATTTT. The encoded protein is CASSPVGGINQPQHF.

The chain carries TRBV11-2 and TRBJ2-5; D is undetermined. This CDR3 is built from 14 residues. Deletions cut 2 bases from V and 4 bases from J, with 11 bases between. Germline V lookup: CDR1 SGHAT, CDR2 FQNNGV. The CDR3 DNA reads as TGTGCCAGCAGCTTATCATTGGCCGGAGAGACCCAGTACTTC. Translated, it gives CASSLSLAGETQYF.